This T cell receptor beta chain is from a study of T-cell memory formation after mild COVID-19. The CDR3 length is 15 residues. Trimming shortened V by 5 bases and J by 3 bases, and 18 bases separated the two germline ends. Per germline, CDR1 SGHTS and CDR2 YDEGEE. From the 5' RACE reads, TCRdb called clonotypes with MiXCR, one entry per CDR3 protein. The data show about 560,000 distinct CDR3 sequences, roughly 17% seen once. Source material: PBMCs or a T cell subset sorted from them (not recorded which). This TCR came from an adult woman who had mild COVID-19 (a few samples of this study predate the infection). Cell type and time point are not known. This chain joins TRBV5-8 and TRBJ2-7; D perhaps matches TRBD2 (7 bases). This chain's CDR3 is CASRGGELTSYEQYF. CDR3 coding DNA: TGTGCCAGCAGAGGGGGGGAACTGACCAGCTACGAGCAGTACTTC.